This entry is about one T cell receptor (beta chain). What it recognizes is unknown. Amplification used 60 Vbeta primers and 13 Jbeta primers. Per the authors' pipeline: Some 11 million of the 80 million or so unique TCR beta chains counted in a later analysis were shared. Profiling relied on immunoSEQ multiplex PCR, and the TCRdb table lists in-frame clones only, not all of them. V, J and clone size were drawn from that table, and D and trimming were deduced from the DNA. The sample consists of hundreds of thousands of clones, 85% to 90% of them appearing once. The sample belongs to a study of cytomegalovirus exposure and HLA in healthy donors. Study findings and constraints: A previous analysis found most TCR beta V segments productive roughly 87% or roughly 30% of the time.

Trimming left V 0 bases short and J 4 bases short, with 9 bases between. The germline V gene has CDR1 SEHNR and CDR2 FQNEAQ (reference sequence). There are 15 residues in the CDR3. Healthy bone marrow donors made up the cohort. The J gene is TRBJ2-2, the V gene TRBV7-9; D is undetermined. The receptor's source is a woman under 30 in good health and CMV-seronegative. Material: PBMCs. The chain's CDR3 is CASSLAGLGTGELFF. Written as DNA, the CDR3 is TGTGCCAGCAGCTTAGCGGGCCTGGGCACCGGGGAGCTGTTTTTT.